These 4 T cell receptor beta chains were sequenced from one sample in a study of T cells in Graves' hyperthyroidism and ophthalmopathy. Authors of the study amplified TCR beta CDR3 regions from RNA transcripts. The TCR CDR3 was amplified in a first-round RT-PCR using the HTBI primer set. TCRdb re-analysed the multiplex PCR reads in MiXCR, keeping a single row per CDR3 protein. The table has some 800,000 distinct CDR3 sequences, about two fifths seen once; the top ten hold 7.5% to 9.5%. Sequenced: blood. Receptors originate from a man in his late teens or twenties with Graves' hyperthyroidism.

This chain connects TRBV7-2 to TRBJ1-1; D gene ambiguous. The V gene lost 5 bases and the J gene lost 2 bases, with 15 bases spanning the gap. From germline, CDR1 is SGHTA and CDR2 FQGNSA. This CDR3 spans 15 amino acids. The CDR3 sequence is CASSPSGVLNTEAFF. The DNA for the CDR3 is TGTGCCAGCAGCCCTAGCGGGGTACTAAACACTGAAGCTTTCTTT.

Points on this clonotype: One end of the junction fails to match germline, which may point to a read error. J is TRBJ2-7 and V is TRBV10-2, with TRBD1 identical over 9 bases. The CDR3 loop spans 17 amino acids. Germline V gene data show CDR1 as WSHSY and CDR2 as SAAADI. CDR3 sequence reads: CASSSGTGIWLSYEQYF. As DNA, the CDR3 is TGTGCCAGCAGCTCCGGGACAGGGATTTGGCTTTCCTACGAGCAGTACTTC.

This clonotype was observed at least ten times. The chain's CDR3 is CASSFEWEETQYF. The DNA for the CDR3 is TGTGCCAGCAGCTTCGAGTGGGAAGAGACCCAGTACTTC. V usage is TRBV7-2 and J usage is TRBJ2-5, with unresolved D. V lost 3 bases to trimming and J lost 3 bases, with 8 bases between them. The germline V gene has CDR1 SGHTA and CDR2 FQGNSA. The CDR3 covers 13 residues.

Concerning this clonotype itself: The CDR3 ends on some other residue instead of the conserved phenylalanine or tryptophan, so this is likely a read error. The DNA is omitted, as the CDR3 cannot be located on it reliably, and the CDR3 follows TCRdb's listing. The CDR3 sequence is CASSEYRT. The V gene is TRBV25-1, the J gene TRBJ1-6. The V gene's germline CDR1 is MGHDK and CDR2 SYGVNS. The CDR3 length equals 8 residues, ends included.